This TCR beta chain was recorded in a study of T and B cells in COVID-19 patients. TRB was amplified from about 250-500 ng of blood genomic DNA. Germline V gene sequence: CDR1 MGHRA, CDR2 YSYEKL. The CDR3 covers 15 residues. The V segment lost 3 bases and the J segment 8 bases; nucleotides outside the gene matches: 10. BIOMED2 TRB-A/B primer pools were used in multiplex TRB PCR. TCRdb called the multiplex PCR reads again in MiXCR, with one record for every CDR3 protein. The repertoire holds some 9,100 distinct CDR3 sequences, with over 25% as singletons. The sequenced sample consisted of blood. The sequence derives from a human donor who had recovered from COVID-19. The chain has TRBV4-1 and TRBJ2-1; TRBD2 agrees at 7 bases. The CDR3 region has the DNA TGCGCCAGCAGCCACCGAGAGACTAGCAGGGATGAGCAGTTCTTC. It is translated as CASSHRETSRDEQFF.